The entry that follows covers one T cell receptor (beta chain) sequence. Its antigen specificity is not known. No per-base quality is available; no much larger clone lies one base away. Libraries were built with the immunoSEQ multiplex PCR assay. For the multiplex PCR, a mixture combining 60 forward primers for TCR Vbeta segments and 13 reverse primers for TCR Jbeta segments was used. The CDR3 region of rearranged TCR beta genes was amplified from genomic DNA with a multiplex PCR assay. Amplified TCR beta libraries were sequenced as 87-base-pair reads on the Illumina HiSeq System. The paper's processing steps were these. In a later analysis, around 80 million unique TCR beta chains were counted across the roughly 670 repertoires, and around 10 million of these chains were shared by at least two donors. Raw reads were error-corrected and collapsed into unique sequences by a nearest-neighbor algorithm in which closely related sequences were merged to remove PCR and sequencing errors. To assign V, D and J gene segments, CDR3 sequences were aligned to IMGT reference sequences. For a sequence to be retained, a match of at least six nucleotides was required to both a V gene segment and a J gene segment. Rearrangements were classified as productive when the CDR3 lacked stop codons and remained in frame with V and J, and all other rearrangements were classified as non-productive. Following IMGT convention, CDR3 was defined as the stretch from the second conserved V-encoded cysteine up to the conserved J-encoded phenylalanine. In an earlier analysis of 550 to 650 of the donors, sequences lacking an unambiguous match to a single V gene segment were excluded. An earlier analysis of 450 to 650 of the donors called V segments functional above 56.7% productive rearrangements and segregating when the between-donor standard deviation exceeded 5%. A statistical classification framework was developed to diagnose cytomegalovirus status using the catalog of TCR beta chain sequences. V and J gene assignment, in a later analysis, came from comparing TCR nucleotide sequences with IMGT/GENE-DB human TR gene sequences. Using the TCRdist pipeline, a later analysis assigned CDR3 sequences along with most-parsimonious VDJ recombination scenarios. A later analysis defined each TCR beta chain by its CDR3 amino acid sequence plus V-gene family, and excluded reads lacking a unique V-gene family. In a later analysis, approximately 590 highly shared, low-generation-probability nucleotide sequences were removed to address suspected cross-contamination and a sequencing artifact. In a later analysis, a clonal expansion index was calculated for each public chain from normalized within-repertoire ranks of inferred template counts. In a later analysis, generation probabilities were computed using a VDJ recombination model fitted to out-of-frame rearrangements, and the results were checked against IGoR. In a later analysis, hypergeometric tests were used to score TCR-TCR, TCR-HLA and TCR-CMV co-occurrence, with a repertoire-size bias correction applied to TCR pairs. False discovery rates were estimated in a later analysis by permuting HLA or CMV assignments 20 times. In a later analysis, co-occurring TCRs were grouped with DBSCAN, and TCRdist sequence similarity was added when clustering was performed within HLA-allele-positive subsets. Co-occurrence clustering excluded repertoires with fewer than 30,000 or more than 120,000 public chains, plus five with anomalous nucleotide sharing. Drawn from immuneACCESS, this table holds only the in-frame rearrangements with V and J called that TCRdb kept. Clones are partly lost; checked studies trace under half to an unresolved V gene and leave the rest unexplained. That table gives V, J and clone size, and the DNA gave D and trimming. This sample lists tens of thousands of clones; roughly 73% were detected once. Nearly 2.5% of the sample is taken by the ten largest.

V is pared back by 5 bases and J by 2 bases, with 5 bases lying between the germline termini. Counted from cysteine to phenylalanine, this CDR3 has 11 amino acids. Only the CDR3 DNA is retained, 33 bases long and in frame from the first base. The germline V gene yields SQVTM for CDR1 and ANQGSEA for CDR2. In total, roughly 670 healthy bone marrow donors made up the cohort. All cohort members were sampled while nominally healthy, although unrecorded immune exposures were likely present. The donor was CMV seropositive and was included in the group of almost 300 seropositive cohort members. A peripheral blood sample was provided by each donor, and peripheral blood mononuclear cells were used for TCR beta sequencing. The Qiagen DNeasy Blood Extraction Kit was used to extract genomic DNA from the blood cell samples. The record originates from a study of cytomegalovirus exposure and HLA in healthy donors (TCRdb year 2017). Some background on the complete study: According to an earlier analysis of 587 of the donors, about 179 million T cells yielded over 90 million unique TCR beta sequences and 276 Gb of sequence data. Of the 398 genotyped donors, roughly 80% fell in the genetic ancestry cluster associated with self-reported Caucasian donors. Besides the first cohort of roughly 640 subjects, a separate validation cohort made up of 120 different subjects was used. Both class I and class II loci were covered by HLA typing, at four-digit resolution. Typing coverage varied by locus: about 620-640 donors for A, B, C, DRB1 and DQB1; approximately 500 for DQA1; 600 to 610 for DPA1; about 450 for DPB1. In a later genetic analysis, genome-wide SNP genotypes for about 65% of the 666 donors were used, and that subset was treated as a discovery cohort. All discovery cohort repertoires had been generated on a single sequencing platform. To decide whether each TCR beta V gene segment behaved as functional or pseudogenic, an earlier analysis of approximately 600 of the donors relied on high-throughput TCR beta sequencing. Roughly five DR-DQ haplotypes were handled as single units for association and clustering, since linkage in the cohort was strong. A later analysis re-analyzed previously published TCR beta repertoires from roughly 690 donors and added high-resolution HLA genotyping to study TCR occurrence patterns. The study used immunosequencing to profile the T cell repertoires of several hundred subjects and linked those repertoires to cytomegalovirus serostatus. Rather than drawing on any new phenotypic data, the later analysis identified candidate immune exposures from TCR beta sequences and the way those sequences occurred across donors. Approximately 300 gigabases of sequencing data and tens of millions of unique TCR sequences made up an early release that covered about 640 HLA-typed donors. To predict cytomegalovirus infection status, the study combined high-throughput TCR immunosequencing, statistical association of individual TCRs with disease status, and machine learning. The study was designed to test whether signatures of past pathogen exposure could be identified by cataloging public T cell receptors. Across roughly 420 genotyped donors of the cohort, an average of approximately 240,000 unique TCR beta nucleotide sequences per donor were sequenced, and approximately 17% of those sequences were non-productive. Donor age, sex, ethnicity and CMV serostatus were compiled alongside the repertoire data.

The paper's findings and limits, for the study overall: A total of 164 TCR beta chains were listed by the study as associated with cytomegalovirus. A further reported finding was that TCR beta sequences accurately predicted the HLA-A and HLA-B alleles for most subjects in the first cohort. Because counts were too low, seventeen rarely observed V segments, including chromosome 9 orphons, were excluded from the earlier analysis of 587 of the donors. Most TCR sequences were seen in very few donors, while some public TCRs were found in many individuals. A later genetic analysis associated a missense DCLRE1C variant with V-gene and J-gene trimming of TCR beta chains, and an independent cohort replicated the association. Specific HLA alleles were associated with over 15,000 TCR beta sequences at a false discovery rate of 0.05 in a later analysis. According to a later analysis, TCR association rates differed among HLA loci, with DRB1 alleles showing the most associated TCRs and HLA-C alleles showing the fewest. Linkage disequilibrium might explain the correlated functional status among segregating V segments, but an unknown experimental factor could not be ruled out. In a later analysis, HLA-associated TCR beta chains showed more clonal expansion and lower generation probabilities than non-associated chains that were equally common. A later analysis reported that several top co-occurrence clusters appeared linked to parvovirus B19, influenza, CMV and Epstein-Barr virus. Sequencing depth was assumed to be roughly uniform across donors in the presence/absence analyses, though that assumption may not hold. Broadly in line with IMGT annotations, most TCR beta V segments showed up in productive rearrangements about 87% or about 30% of the time in an earlier analysis of 450 to 600 of the donors. Because HLA typing was unavailable for some donors at each locus, only the typed subset was used in association tests. For the cohort, immune exposure information was limited to CMV serostatus. The authors suggested that the approach could potentially be extended to other disease states and immunological phenotypes. When HLA alleles, especially DR and DQ, strongly co-occurred, TCR associations were difficult to assign to individual alleles. According to a later genetic analysis, donors in an Asian-associated ancestry cluster had fewer N-insertions in productive TCRs than the approximately 630-donor mean. The 87-base-pair reads could not distinguish some IMGT-functional V segments, including TRBV6-2 and TRBV6-3, so those segments were excluded. A few of the identified cytomegalovirus-associated TCR beta chains were confirmed in vitro to be specific for cytomegalovirus antigens. A cluster of highly shared sequence variants was judged likely to be a technical artifact of the sequencing pipeline. In a later analysis, most CMV-associated TCR beta chains were found to appear HLA-restricted, with HLA associations seemingly driven largely by CMV exposure. The classifier was reported to diagnose cytomegalovirus status with high specificity and sensitivity in both the original cohort and the validation cohort. The cohort was sequenced for TCR beta chains only, and without alpha or paired-chain data the features that could be detected were limited.

Recombination linked TRBV29-1 to TRBJ2-3, with the identity of the D gene unclear. Sequencing used PBMCs. This receptor was identified in a male donor in good health and CMV-seropositive. The DNA sequence is TGCAGCGTTAGCTACACAGATACGCAGTATTTT. It codes for CSVSYTDTQYF.